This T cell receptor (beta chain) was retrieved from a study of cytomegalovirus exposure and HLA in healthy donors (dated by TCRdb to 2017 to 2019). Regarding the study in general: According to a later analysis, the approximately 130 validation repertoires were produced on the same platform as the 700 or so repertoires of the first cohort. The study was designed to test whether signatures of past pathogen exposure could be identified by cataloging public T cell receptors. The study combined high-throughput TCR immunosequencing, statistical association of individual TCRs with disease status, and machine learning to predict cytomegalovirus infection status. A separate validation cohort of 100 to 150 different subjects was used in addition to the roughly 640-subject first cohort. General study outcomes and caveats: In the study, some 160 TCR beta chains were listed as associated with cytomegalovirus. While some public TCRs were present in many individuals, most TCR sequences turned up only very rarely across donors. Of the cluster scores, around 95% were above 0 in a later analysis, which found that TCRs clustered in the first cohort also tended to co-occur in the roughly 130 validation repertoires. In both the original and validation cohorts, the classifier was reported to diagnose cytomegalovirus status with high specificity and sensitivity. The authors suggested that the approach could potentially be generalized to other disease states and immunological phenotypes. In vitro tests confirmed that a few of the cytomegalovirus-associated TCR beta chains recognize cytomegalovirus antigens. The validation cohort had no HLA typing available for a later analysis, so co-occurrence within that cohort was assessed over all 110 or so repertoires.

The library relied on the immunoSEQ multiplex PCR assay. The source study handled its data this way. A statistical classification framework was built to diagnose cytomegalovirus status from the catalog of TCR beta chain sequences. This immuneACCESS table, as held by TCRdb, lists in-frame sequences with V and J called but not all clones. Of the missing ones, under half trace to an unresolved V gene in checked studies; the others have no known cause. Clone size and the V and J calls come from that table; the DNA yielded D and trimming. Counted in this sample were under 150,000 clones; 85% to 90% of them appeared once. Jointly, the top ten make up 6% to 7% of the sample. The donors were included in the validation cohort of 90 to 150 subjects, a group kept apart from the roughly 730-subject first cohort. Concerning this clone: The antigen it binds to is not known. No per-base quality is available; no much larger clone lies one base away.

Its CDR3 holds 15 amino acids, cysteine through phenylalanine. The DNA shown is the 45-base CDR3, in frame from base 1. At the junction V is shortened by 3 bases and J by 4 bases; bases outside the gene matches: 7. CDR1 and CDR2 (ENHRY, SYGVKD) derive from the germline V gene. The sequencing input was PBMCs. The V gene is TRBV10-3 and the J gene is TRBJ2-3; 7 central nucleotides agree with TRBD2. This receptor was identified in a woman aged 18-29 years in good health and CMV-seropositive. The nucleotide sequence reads TGTGCCATCAGTGATAGCGGGTCCTGGCCAGATACGCAGTATTTT. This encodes CAISDSGSWPDTQYF.